The TCR beta chain under discussion was sequenced for a study of T cell responses to AZD1222 COVID-19 vaccine. Notes on this clone: Its antigen is not identified.

Study-wide points: A mostly white British donor set with more females was recruited, and clonal diversity was possibly underestimated. Unmutated regions of variants are reportedly targeted by nearly half of spike-specific TCRs.

The V end was cut by 9 bases, the J end by 11 bases, with 16 bases between. CDR1 and CDR2 (germline): MNHEY, SVGAGI. CDR3 length: 11 amino acids. Sequenced by immunoSEQ multiplex PCR; TCRdb stores in-frame clones only, minus some. The sample lists over 150,000 clones, around nine tenths occurring once. Sequences were derived from peripheral blood, sampled on day 0 of AZD1222 vaccination. This TCR derives from an adult in good health. The chain joins TRBV6-5 to TRBJ1-1; D gene ambiguous. In DNA, the CDR3 is TGTGCCAGTAGGAGCAAGAGTGGGGCTTTCTTT. Its protein is CASRSKSGAFF.